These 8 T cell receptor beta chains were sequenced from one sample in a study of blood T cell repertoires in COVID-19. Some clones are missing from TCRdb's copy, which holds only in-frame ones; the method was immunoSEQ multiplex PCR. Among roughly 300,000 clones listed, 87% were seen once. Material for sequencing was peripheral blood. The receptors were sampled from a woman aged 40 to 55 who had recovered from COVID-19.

The DNA for the CDR3 is TGTGCCAGCTCACCAATACAGGGAACTGAAGCTTTCTTT. Translation gives CASSPIQGTEAFF. The chain employs TRBV18 and TRBJ1-1, with D possibly matching TRBD1 (6 bases). Germline lookup yields CDR1 KGHSH and CDR2 LQKENI. The V end lost 2 bases, the J end lost 5 bases, and 9 bases lay between the germline ends. The CDR3 loop spans 13 amino acids.

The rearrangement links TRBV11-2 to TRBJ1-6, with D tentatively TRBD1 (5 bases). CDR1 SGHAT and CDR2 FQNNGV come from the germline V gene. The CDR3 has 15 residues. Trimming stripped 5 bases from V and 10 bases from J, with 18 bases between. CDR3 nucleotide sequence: TGTGCCAGCAGCCTAGGTATAGCCGGGGGGTCACCCCTCCACTTT. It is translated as CASSLGIAGGSPLHF.

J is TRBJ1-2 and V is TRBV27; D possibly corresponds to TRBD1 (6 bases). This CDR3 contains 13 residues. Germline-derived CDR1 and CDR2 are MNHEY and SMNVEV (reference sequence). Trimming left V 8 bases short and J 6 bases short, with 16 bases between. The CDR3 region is CASAGAGADGYTF. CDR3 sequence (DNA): TGTGCCAGCGCTGGGGCAGGGGCGGATGGCTACACCTTC.

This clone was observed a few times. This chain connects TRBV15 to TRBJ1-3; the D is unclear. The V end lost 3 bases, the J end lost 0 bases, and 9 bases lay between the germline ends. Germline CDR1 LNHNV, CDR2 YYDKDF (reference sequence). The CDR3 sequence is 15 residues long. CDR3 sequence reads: CATSSGAFSGNTIYF. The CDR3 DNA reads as TGTGCCACCAGCAGCGGAGCCTTCTCTGGAAACACCATATATTTT.

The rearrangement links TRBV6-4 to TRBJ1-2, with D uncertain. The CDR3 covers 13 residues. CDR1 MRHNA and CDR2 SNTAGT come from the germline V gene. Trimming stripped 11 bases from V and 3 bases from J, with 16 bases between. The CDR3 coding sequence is TGTGCCCCAGAGGCGGCCAAAGACTATGGCTACACCTTC. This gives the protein CAPEAAKDYGYTF.

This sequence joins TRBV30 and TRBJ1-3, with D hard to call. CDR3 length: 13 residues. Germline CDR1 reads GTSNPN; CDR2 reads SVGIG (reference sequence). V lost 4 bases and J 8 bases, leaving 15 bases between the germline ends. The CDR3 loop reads CAWIYAEGYTIYF. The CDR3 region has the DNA TGTGCCTGGATTTACGCAGAGGGATACACCATATATTTT.

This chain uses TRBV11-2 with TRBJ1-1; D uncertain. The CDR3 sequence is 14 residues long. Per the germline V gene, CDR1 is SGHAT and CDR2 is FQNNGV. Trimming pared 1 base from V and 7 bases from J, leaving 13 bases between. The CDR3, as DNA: TGTGCCAGCAGCTTAGTGGTGGGCTTTGGTGAAGCTTTCTTT. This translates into CASSLVVGFGEAFF.

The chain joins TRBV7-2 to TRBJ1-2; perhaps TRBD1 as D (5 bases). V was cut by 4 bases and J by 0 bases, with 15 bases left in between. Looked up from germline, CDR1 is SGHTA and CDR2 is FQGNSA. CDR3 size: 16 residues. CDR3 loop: CASSWTGTLTNYGYTF. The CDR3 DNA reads TGTGCCAGCAGCTGGACCGGGACTCTTACTAACTATGGCTACACCTTC.